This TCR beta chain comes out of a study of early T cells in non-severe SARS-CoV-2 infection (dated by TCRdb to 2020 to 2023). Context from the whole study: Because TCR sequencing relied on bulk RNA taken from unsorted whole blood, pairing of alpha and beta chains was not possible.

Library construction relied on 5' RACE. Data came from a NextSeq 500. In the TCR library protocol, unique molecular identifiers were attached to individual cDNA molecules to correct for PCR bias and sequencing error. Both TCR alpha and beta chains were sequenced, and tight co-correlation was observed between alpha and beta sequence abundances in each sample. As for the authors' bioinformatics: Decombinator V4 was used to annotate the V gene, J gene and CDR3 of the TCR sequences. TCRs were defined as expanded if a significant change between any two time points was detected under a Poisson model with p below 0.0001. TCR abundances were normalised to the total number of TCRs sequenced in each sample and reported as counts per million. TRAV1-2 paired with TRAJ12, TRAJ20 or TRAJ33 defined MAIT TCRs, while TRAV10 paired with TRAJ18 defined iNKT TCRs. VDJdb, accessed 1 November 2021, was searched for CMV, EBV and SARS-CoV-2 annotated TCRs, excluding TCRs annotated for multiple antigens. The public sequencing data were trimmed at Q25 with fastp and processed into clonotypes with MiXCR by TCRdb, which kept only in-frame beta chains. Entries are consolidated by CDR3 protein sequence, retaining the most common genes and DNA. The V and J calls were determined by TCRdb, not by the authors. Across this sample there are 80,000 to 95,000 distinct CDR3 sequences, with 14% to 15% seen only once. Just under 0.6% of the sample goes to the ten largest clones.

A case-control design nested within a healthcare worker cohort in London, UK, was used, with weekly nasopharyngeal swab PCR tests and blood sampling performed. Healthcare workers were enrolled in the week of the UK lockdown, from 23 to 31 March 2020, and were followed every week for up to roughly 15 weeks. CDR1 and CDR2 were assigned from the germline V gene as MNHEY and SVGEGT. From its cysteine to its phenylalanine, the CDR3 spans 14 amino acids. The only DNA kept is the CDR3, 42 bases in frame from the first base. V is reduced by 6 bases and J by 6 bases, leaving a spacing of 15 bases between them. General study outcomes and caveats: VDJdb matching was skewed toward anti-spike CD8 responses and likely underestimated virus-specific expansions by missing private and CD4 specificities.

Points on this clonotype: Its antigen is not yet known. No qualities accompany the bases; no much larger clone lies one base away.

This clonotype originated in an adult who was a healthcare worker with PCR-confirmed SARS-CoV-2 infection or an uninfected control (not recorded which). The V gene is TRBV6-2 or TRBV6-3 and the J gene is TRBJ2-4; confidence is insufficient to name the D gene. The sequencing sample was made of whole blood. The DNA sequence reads TGTGCCAGCAGATTTCGACTCCAAAGAAACATTCAGTACTTC. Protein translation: CASRFRLQRNIQYF.